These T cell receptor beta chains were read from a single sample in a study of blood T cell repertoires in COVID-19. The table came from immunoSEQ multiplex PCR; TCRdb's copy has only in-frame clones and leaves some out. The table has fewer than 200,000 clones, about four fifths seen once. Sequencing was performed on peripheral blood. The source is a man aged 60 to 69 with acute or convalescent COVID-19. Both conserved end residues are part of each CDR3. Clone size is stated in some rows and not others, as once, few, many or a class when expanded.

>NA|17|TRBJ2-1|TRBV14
CASSQDWGGPPYNEQFF
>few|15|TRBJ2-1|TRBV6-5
CASSSHGEGRDEQFF
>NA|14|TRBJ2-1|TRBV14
CASSPGLGFDEQFF
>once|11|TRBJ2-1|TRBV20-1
CSARSLGEQFF
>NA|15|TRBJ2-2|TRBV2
CASSQTSGYTGELFF
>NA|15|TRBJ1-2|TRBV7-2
CASSLENRVDYGYTF
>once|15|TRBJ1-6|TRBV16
CASSQRRPGFSPLHF
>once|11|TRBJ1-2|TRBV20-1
CSANDRDGYTF
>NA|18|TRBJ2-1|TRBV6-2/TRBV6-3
CASSLRRRYRVSYNEQFF
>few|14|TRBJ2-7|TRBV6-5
CASSSGRVAYEQYF
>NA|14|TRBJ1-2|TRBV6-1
CASGDRGVDYGYTF
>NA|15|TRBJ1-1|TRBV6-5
CASSYSRRSNTEAFF
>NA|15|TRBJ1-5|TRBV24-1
CATSDRGQGFQPQHF
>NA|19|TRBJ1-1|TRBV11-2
CASSLVSFGVAGVNTEAFF
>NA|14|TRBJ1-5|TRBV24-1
CATSAPGGAARQHF
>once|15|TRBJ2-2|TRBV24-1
CATSVGLAGTGELFF
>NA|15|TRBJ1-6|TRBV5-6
CASSRGQAADSPLHF
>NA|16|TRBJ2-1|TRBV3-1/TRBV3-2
CASSQVAGVYYNEQFF
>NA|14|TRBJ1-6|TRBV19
CASSLQVRNSPLHF
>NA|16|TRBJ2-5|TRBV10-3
CAISAQQGAGQETQYF
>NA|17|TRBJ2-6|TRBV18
CASSPLTVFSGANVLTF
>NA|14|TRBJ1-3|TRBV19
CASKTDSSGNTIYF
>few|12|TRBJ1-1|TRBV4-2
CASSPGTAEAFF
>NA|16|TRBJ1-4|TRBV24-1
CATSEGTGAPNEKLFF
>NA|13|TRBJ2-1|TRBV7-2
CASSLWANNEQFF
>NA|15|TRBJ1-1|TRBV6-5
CASSYSTGLNTEAFF
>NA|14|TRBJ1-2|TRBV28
CASSLTLRQYGYTF
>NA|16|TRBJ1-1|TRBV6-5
CASSYTWTGMNTEAFF
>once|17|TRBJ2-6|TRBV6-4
CASRTDSPYSGANVLTF
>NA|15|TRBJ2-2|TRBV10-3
CAISENRANTGELFF
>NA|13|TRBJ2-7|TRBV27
CASSPLAPYEQYF
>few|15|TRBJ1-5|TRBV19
CASSISPYSNQPQHF
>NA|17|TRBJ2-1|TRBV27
CASSVNVASSSYNEQFF
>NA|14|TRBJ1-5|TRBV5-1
CASSEQGAGQPQHF
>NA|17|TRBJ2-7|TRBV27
CASKETSGGGRNYEQYF
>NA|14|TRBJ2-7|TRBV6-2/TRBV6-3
CASSRTSGIYEQYF
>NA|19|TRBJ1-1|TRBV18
CASSPRFLGQGSLNTEAFF
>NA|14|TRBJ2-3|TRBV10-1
CASSKDRGTDTQYF
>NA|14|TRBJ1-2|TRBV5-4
CASSPDRSLYGYTF
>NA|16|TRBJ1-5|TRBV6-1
CASSALPVQGGQPQHF
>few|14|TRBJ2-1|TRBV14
CASSHEDRDLEQFF
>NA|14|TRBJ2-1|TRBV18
CASSPQRAYNEQFF
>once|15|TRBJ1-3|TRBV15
CATTPLDRIGNTIYF
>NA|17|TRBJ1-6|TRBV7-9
CASSLQPPGQYNSPLHF
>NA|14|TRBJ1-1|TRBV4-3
CASSQGQWNTEAFF
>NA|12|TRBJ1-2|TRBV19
CASSILSYGYTF
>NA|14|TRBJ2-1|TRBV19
CASSDPRGYNEQFF
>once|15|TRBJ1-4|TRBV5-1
CASSLGAREGEKLFF